The 29 T cell receptor beta chains below all came from one sample that was sequenced in a study of blood T cell repertoires in COVID-19. The repertoire was sequenced with immunoSEQ multiplex PCR; TCRdb's copy has only in-frame clones and lacks some. The repertoire holds about 220,000 clones, around 86% seen once, with approximately 8.4% in the top ten. The specimen was peripheral blood. These receptor sequences come from a woman of 80 years or more with COVID-19, enrolled during active disease.

This rearrangement joins TRBV14 to TRBJ1-5; TRBD1 matches at 7 bases. With V trimmed by 6 bases and J by 3 bases, 5 bases remained unmatched. This CDR3 comprises 14 residues. The germline gives CDR1 SGHDN, CDR2 FVKESK. The CDR3 DNA reads as TGTGCCAGCAGTCCGACAGGGACCAATCAGCCCCAGCATTTT. Its translation is CASSPTGTNQPQHF.

J is TRBJ2-5 and V is TRBV29-1; 10 nucleotides match TRBD2. The CDR3 runs to 14 residues. CDR1 and CDR2 from the germline V gene are SQVTM and ANQGSEA. The trim removed 6 bases at V and 4 bases at J, leaving 8 bases unmatched. CDR3 nucleotides: TGCAGCGTGGGGAGGGCTAGCGGGAGAGAGACCCAGTACTTC. It codes for CSVGRASGRETQYF.

The chain carries TRBV7-9 and TRBJ1-6; no clear D. The CDR3 has 15 amino acids. Germline V lookup: CDR1 SEHNR, CDR2 FQNEAQ (reference sequence). Trimming shortened V by 3 bases and J by 9 bases, and 15 bases separated the two germline ends. This CDR3 reads CASSFGGAYGSPLHF. In DNA form, the CDR3 reads TGTGCCAGCAGCTTCGGTGGTGCTTACGGTTCACCCCTCCACTTT.

The chain has TRBV20-1 and TRBJ2-1, with 7 nucleotides matching TRBD2. This CDR3 region has 11 residues. V was clipped by 1 base and J by 9 bases; unmatched bases: 0. Germline V gene lookup returns CDR1 DFQATT and CDR2 SNEGSKA (reference sequence). Written as DNA, the CDR3 is TGCAGTGCTAGAGCGGGGGGTGAGCAGTTCTTC. Its translation: CSARAGGEQFF.

The rearrangement joins TRBV6-5 to TRBJ2-7, with 11 bases fitting TRBD2. Germline-derived CDR1 and CDR2 are MNHEY and SVGAGI. V shed 6 bases and J 3 bases; nucleotides not matched to a gene: 7. This CDR3 has 15 amino acids. The CDR3 loop is CASSLLAGDLYEQYF. The CDR3 nucleotides read TGTGCCAGCAGCTTACTAGCGGGGGACCTCTACGAGCAGTACTTC.

The J gene is TRBJ2-3, the V gene TRBV24-1; 10 nucleotides align to TRBD1. V dropped 3 bases and J dropped 6; count of bases not matched to a gene: 5. CDR1 is KGHDR, CDR2 SFDVKD, per germline. The CDR3 runs to 15 residues. The CDR3 reads CATSDTGQGLDTQYF. CDR3 nucleotide sequence: TGTGCCACCAGTGATACGGGACAGGGGTTGGATACGCAGTATTTT.

The chain uses TRBV28 and TRBJ1-2, with D possibly TRBD1 on 5 matching bases. Trimming took 10 bases from V and 7 from J, leaving 28 bases between them. CDR3 length equals 16 residues. In germline, CDR1 is MDHEN, CDR2 SYDVKM. CDR3 nucleotide sequence: TGTGCCACTTCAGGTTCAAATCCAGGGTCCCTGGGTGGCTACACCTTC. Translated: CATSGSNPGSLGGYTF.

The CDR3 sequence is CASGRGQGYGYTF. The DNA for the CDR3 is TGTGCCAGCGGGCGCGGGCAGGGGTATGGCTACACCTTC. The chain couples TRBV6-5 to TRBJ1-2; D is possibly TRBD1 (6 bases). Trimming removed 8 bases at V and 5 bases at J, with 15 bases between. This CDR3 comprises 13 residues. Germline V lookup: CDR1 MNHEY, CDR2 SVGAGI.

CDR3 amino acids: CASSSGLPEAFF. The CDR3 coding sequence is TGTGCCAGCAGTTCAGGACTACCTGAAGCTTTCTTT. The chain uses TRBV28 and TRBJ1-1, with D hard to call. Looked up from germline, CDR1 is MDHEN and CDR2 is SYDVKM. The CDR3 covers 12 residues. V lost 4 bases and J lost 6, with 9 bases in between.

This chain links TRBV7-2 with TRBJ2-3, with 8 nucleotides matching TRBD2. The CDR3 covers 16 residues. Germline trimming cut 6 bases from V and 8 bases from J; bases unmatched to any gene: 16. The germline V gene has CDR1 SGHTA and CDR2 FQGNSA. The CDR3 sequence: CASRGLRLFREGTQYF. For the CDR3, the DNA is TGTGCCAGCAGAGGTCTCAGGCTGTTTCGGGAGGGTACGCAGTATTTT.

The chain carries TRBV2 and TRBJ1-2; 8 bases agree with TRBD1. CDR1 is SNHLY, CDR2 FYNNEI, per germline. The V segment lost 5 bases and the J segment 5 bases; nucleotides outside the gene matches: 1. The CDR3 length is 12 residues. CDR3 in amino acids: CASSRTGYGYTF. CDR3 in DNA: TGTGCCAGCAGTCGGACAGGGTATGGCTACACCTTC. Together with reference TRBV2 and TRBJ1-2, the CDR3 gives the full variable domain: EPEVTQTPSHQVTQMGQEVILRCVPISNHLYFYWYRQILGQKVEFLVSFYNNEISEKSEIFDDQFSVERPDGSNFTLKIRSTKLEDSAMYFCASSRTGYGYTFGSGTRLTVV.

The chain uses TRBV7-9 and TRBJ2-1; 8 nucleotides match TRBD2. With 5 bases clipped from V and 1 base from J, the junction kept 7 bases outside the gene matches. Germline lookup yields CDR1 SEHNR and CDR2 FQNEAQ (reference sequence). This CDR3 has 16 residues. The CDR3: CASSPFGGRSYNEQFF. The CDR3 coding sequence is TGTGCCAGCAGCCCCTTTGGCGGGAGGTCCTACAATGAGCAGTTCTTC.

V is TRBV12-5 and J is TRBJ2-1; the D is unclear. CDR3 length equals 17 residues. Germline V lookup: CDR1 LGHNT, CDR2 FRNRAP. V lost 1 base and J 0 bases, leaving 13 bases between the germline ends. CDR3 bases: TGTGCTAGTGGTTTGGCCCATCCCGGTAGCTCCTACAATGAGCAGTTCTTC. This codes for CASGLAHPGSSYNEQFF.

CDR3 coding DNA: TGTGCCAGCAGTTCACCCCTAGGACTAGCGGGTAGATACGAGCAGTACTTC. This codes for CASSSPLGLAGRYEQYF. The chain couples TRBV27 to TRBJ2-7, with 11 bases lining up with TRBD2. Germline V gives CDR1 MNHEY, CDR2 SMNVEV (reference sequence). The CDR3 sequence is 17 residues long. The V and J ends lost 4 bases and 4 bases, in that order; junction bases with no gene match: 12.

The CDR3 nucleotides are TGTGCCAGTACCCCCCAGGAGGGATCGGCTGAGCAGTTCTTC. It is translated as CASTPQEGSAEQFF. The J gene is TRBJ2-1, the V gene TRBV7-8; tentatively, D is TRBD2 (6 bases). Germline CDR1 and CDR2: SGHVS and FQNEAQ. This CDR3 spans 14 amino acids. V was cut by 9 bases and J by 9 bases, with 21 bases left in between.

In this sample, this clone turned up once. The chain recombines TRBV3-1 (or the pseudogene TRBV3-2) with TRBJ1-2; 9 nucleotides align to TRBD1. The germline V gene has CDR1 LGHDT and CDR2 YNNKEL (reference sequence). The V segment lost 0 bases and the J segment 3 bases; nucleotides outside the gene matches: 5. The CDR3 spans 16 residues. The CDR3 is CASSQEGGQGHYGYTF. Here the CDR3 DNA reads TGTGCCAGCAGCCAAGAGGGGGGACAGGGACACTATGGCTACACCTTC.

The chain employs TRBV7-3 and TRBJ2-5; 14 bases fit TRBD2. Unmatched junction bases numbered 7, after V lost 5 bases and J lost 5 bases. This CDR3 region has 16 residues. The germline V gene has CDR1 SGHTA and CDR2 FQGTGA. This CDR3 reads CASSIGTSGGRETQYF. The DNA for the CDR3 is TGTGCCAGCAGCATCGGGACTAGCGGGGGCCGGGAGACCCAGTACTTC.

This clone has a single count. The rearrangement joins TRBV10-1 to TRBJ2-5; weak D call: TRBD2 (5 bases). The V gene's germline CDR1 is WNHNN and CDR2 SYGVQD (reference sequence). Trimming removed 10 bases from V and 4 bases from J, with 16 bases in between. CDR3 length: 13 amino acids. The CDR3 loop is CATQRARGETQYF. The CDR3 nucleotides are TGCGCCACGCAGAGGGCCCGAGGAGAGACCCAGTACTTC.

This sequence joins TRBV28 and TRBJ2-1; TRBD2 is a possible D gene (5 bases). The CDR3 sequence is 15 residues long. Germline CDR1 is MDHEN and CDR2 is SYDVKM. V gave up 1 base and J gave up 1 base, with 8 bases separating them. This CDR3 reads CASSLSGRSYNEQFF. The CDR3, as DNA: TGTGCCAGCAGTTTATCGGGAAGATCCTACAATGAGCAGTTCTTC.

The chain links TRBV6-5 to TRBJ1-2; 8 bases are a match to TRBD1. J gave up 6 bases and V 6 bases, and 12 bases lay outside the gene matches. The germline CDR1 and CDR2 sequences are MNHEY and SVGAGI. This CDR3 spans 15 amino acids. The CDR3 loop reads CASRQDRVSGDGYTF. DNA of the CDR3: TGTGCCAGCAGACAGGACAGGGTATCCGGCGATGGCTACACCTTC.

This clone was seen more than once but under ten times. The V and J genes are TRBV6-6 and TRBJ1-5; 11 nucleotides line up with TRBD1. Trimming at V came to 5 bases and at J to 4 bases, leaving 4 bases not matched to a gene. CDR3 length: 15 amino acids. The germline CDR1 and CDR2 sequences are MNHNY and SVGAGI (reference sequence). The CDR3: CASSTRDRGNQPQHF. The CDR3 DNA follows: TGTGCCAGCAGTACCCGGGACAGGGGGAATCAGCCCCAGCATTTT.

The chain couples TRBV19 to TRBJ2-3; D ambiguous. CDR1 is LNHDA and CDR2 is SQIVND in the germline V gene (reference sequence). The CDR3 runs 13 residues. V was trimmed by 7 bases and J by 0 bases, leaving 8 bases between them. This CDR3 reads CASTFSSTDTQYF. The CDR3 region has the DNA TGTGCCAGTACGTTCTCTAGCACAGATACGCAGTATTTT. The complete variable domain, with remaining parts taken from reference TRBV19 and TRBJ2-3, reads DGGITQSPKYLFRKEGQNVTLSCEQNLNHDAMYWYRQDPGQGLRLIYYSQIVNDFQKGDIAEGYSVSREKKESFPLTVTSAQKNPTAFYLCASTFSSTDTQYFGPGTRLTVL.

The chain uses TRBV7-2 and TRBJ2-7; perhaps TRBD1 as D (6 bases). The CDR3 extends over 13 amino acids. Germline V lookup: CDR1 SGHTA, CDR2 FQGNSA. Trimming left V 5 bases short and J 3 bases short, with 11 bases between. This CDR3 reads CASSPLDSYEQYF. CDR3 DNA sequence: TGTGCCAGCAGCCCCTTGGACAGCTACGAGCAGTACTTC.

This clone has just a few counts. The chain carries TRBV9 and TRBJ2-7; 7 bases match TRBD1. Germline V gene data show CDR1 as SGDLS and CDR2 as YYNGEE. The CDR3 spans 15 residues. J was trimmed by 4 bases and V by 3 bases; bases with no gene match: 10. The CDR3 protein is CASSAFPGQQYEQYF. DNA of the CDR3: TGTGCCAGCAGCGCCTTTCCGGGACAGCAATACGAGCAGTACTTC.

The gene calls are TRBV19 and TRBJ1-1; TRBD1 is a possible D gene (6 bases). V shed 6 bases and J shed 1 base, with 15 bases lying between them. This CDR3 spans 15 amino acids. Looked up from germline, CDR1 is LNHDA and CDR2 is SQIVND (reference sequence). CDR3 protein: CASRMSGEGNTEAFF. CDR3 DNA sequence: TGTGCCAGTAGGATGTCAGGGGAGGGGAACACTGAAGCTTTCTTT.

The chain employs TRBV7-2 and TRBJ1-6; no firm D call. V gave up 3 bases and J gave up 8 bases, with 5 bases separating them. Germline V gives CDR1 SGHTA, CDR2 FQGNSA. The CDR3 length is 12 residues. CDR3 sequence: CASSFPHSPLHF. DNA for the CDR3: TGTGCCAGCAGCTTTCCTCATTCACCCCTCCACTTT.

The chain recombines TRBV3-1 (or the pseudogene TRBV3-2) with TRBJ2-1; 13 nucleotides align to TRBD2. V lost 4 bases and J lost 6; bases outside the gene matches: 6. This CDR3 region has 16 residues. Germline CDR1 LGHDT, CDR2 YNNKEL (reference sequence). The CDR3 region is CASSLGLAGASNEQFF. For the CDR3, the DNA is TGTGCCAGCAGCCTCGGACTAGCGGGAGCTTCCAATGAGCAGTTCTTC.

This sequence joins TRBV9 and TRBJ1-2; D is possibly TRBD1 (6 bases). V lost 3 bases to trimming and J lost 4 bases, with 16 bases between them. There are 15 residues in the CDR3. CDR1 and CDR2 from the germline V gene are SGDLS and YYNGEE. The CDR3 sequence is CASSEGEGTFYGYTF. CDR3 nucleotides: TGTGCCAGCAGCGAGGGGGAGGGAACATTCTATGGCTACACCTTC. Based on the CDR3 plus reference TRBV9 and TRBJ1-2, the full variable domain is DSGVTQTPKHLITATGQRVTLRCSPRSGDLSVYWYQQSLDQGLQFLIQYYNGEERAKGNILERFSAQQFPDLHSELNLSSLELGDSALYFCASSEGEGTFYGYTFGSGTRLTVV.

The chain links TRBV11-2 to TRBJ1-2; 8 nucleotides line up with TRBD1. V trimming: 0 bases; J trimming: 5 bases; junction bases outside the gene matches: 5. This CDR3 comprises 15 residues. Germline CDR1 is SGHAT and CDR2 is FQNNGV. CDR3 amino acids: CASSLDRTGGYGYTF. As DNA, the CDR3 is TGTGCCAGCAGCTTAGACCGTACAGGGGGTTATGGCTACACCTTC.